This T cell receptor (beta chain) was retrieved from a study of blood T cells in healthy people across ages. Alongside a J-beta primer mix, a sample-barcoded 5' primer served in a second PCR lasting about 7 to 11 cycles. Sequencing yielded, for each sample, at least 2.5 million paired-end reads carrying CDR3. TCRdb reprocessed the 5' RACE reads with MiXCR, giving one entry per CDR3 protein. The sample records approximately 1.5 million distinct CDR3 sequences, roughly 43% being singletons. V lost 5 bases, J lost 0 bases, and 17 bases lay in between. The CDR3 covers 17 residues. Study observations and caveats: There were more naive CD4+ cells and higher diversity in long-lived donors than in aged donors. Not knowing donor CMV status may have confounded expanded clonotype changes.

In its sample, this clonotype was seen a few times. Its cognate antigen is unknown. The rearrangement joins TRBV12-3 or TRBV12-4 to TRBJ2-1; no definite D call. The clonotype originates from a woman between 18 and 29 years old in good health. Sequenced input: blood. For the CDR3, the DNA is TGTGCCAGCAGTCCTAGACCCTCACTGAGCTCCTACAATGAGCAGTTCTTC. Translation gives CASSPRPSLSSYNEQFF.